The entry below gives a single TCR beta chain sequence along with its context. The ends were cut back, 3 bases at V and 6 bases at J, with 11 bases in the middle. The CDR3 is 14 residues long. Germline loops: CDR1 KGHSH, CDR2 LQKENI. The sample comes from a study of T cell changes during pregnancy in multiple sclerosis. TCRdb's table, derived via immunoSEQ multiplex PCR, lists solely in-frame clones and lacks some. The sample consists of 85,000 to 100,000 clones, 80% to 95% of them appearing once. The material was peripheral blood, obtained after pregnancy. The clonotype comes from a female donor with multiple sclerosis, enrolled in a pregnancy study. The J gene is TRBJ2-2, the V gene TRBV18; no reliable D call. The CDR3 here is CASSPLQKAGELFF. DNA for the CDR3: TGTGCCAGCTCACCCCTACAGAAAGCCGGGGAGCTGTTTTTT.